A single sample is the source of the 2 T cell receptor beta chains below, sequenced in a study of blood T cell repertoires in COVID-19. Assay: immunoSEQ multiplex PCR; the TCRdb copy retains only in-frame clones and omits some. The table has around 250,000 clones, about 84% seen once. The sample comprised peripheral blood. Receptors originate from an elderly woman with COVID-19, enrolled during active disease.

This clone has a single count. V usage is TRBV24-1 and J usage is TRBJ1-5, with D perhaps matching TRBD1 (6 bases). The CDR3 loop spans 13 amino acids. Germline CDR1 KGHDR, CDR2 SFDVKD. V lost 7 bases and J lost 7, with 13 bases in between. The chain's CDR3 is CATSVQGEQPQHF. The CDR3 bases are TGTGCCACCAGCGTACAGGGAGAGCAGCCCCAGCATTTT.

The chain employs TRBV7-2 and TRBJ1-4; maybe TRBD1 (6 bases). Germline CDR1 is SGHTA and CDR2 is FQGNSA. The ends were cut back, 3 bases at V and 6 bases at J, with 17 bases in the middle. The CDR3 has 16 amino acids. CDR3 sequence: CASSFTGRGGDEKLFF. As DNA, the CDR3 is TGTGCCAGCAGCTTTACAGGGAGGGGGGGTGATGAAAAACTGTTTTTT.